This T cell receptor (beta chain) was sequenced for a study of control samples from healthy donors and cancer patients. Measured with immunoSEQ multiplex PCR; TCRdb has only the in-frame clones, and not every one. The table records fewer than 150,000 clones, roughly nine tenths of them present only once. The V gene lost 0 bases and the J gene lost 6 bases, with 14 bases spanning the gap. The CDR3 consists of 16 residues. Germline CDR1 and CDR2: LGHDT and YNNKEL (reference sequence). This chain links TRBV3-1 (or the pseudogene TRBV3-2) with TRBJ2-2; D may match TRBD1 or TRBD2 (7 bases each). What was sequenced was blood. The sequence came from a woman between 18 and 29 years old in good health. CDR3: CASSQDQAGGAGELFF. The CDR3 region has the DNA TGTGCCAGCAGCCAAGATCAGGCAGGGGGGGCCGGGGAGCTGTTTTTT.